This T cell receptor (beta chain) was observed in a study of T cell responses to AZD1222 COVID-19 vaccine. Broader study findings: It was only after the peak T cell response that any repertoires were sampled. Spike-specific TCR repertoires showed rising breadth and depth after two AZD1222 doses. Only 5 or 6 people who got AZD1222 tested seropositive at baseline. Vaccine-associated CD4 TCRs spanned spike, dominant at 160-218 and 743-854.

Trimming left V 0 bases short and J 5 bases short, with 11 bases between. The CDR3 contains 14 residues. Germline V lookup: CDR1 SGHRS, CDR2 YFSETQ. This table comes from immunoSEQ multiplex PCR, and its TCRdb copy is limited to in-frame clones, with some not included. The table lists more than 90,000 clones, about 86% of them singletons, with about 16% in the top ten. In regard to this clone: No antigen is known for it.

This TCR derives from an adult who received the AZD1222 COVID-19 vaccine. Sequencing was performed on peripheral blood, taken 28 days after the second AZD1222 dose. The gene calls are TRBV5-1 and TRBJ1-1, with D maybe TRBD1 (5 bases). The CDR3 here is CASSLVARGTEAFF. As DNA, the CDR3 is TGCGCCAGCAGCTTGGTAGCCCGGGGGACTGAAGCTTTCTTT.